This is a list of T cell receptor beta chains from one sample in a study of cytomegalovirus exposure and HLA in healthy donors. Assay used: immunoSEQ multiplex PCR; TCRdb lists only in-frame clones, some missing. The sample yields roughly 120,000 clones, 75% to 80% seen once. The sample was PBMCs. Receptors were obtained from a woman aged 30 to 39 in good health and CMV-seronegative. CDR3s include the opening cysteine and the closing phenylalanine or tryptophan. D genes are given only for firm matches.

D gene: TRBD2
V gene: TRBV4-2
CDR3 protein: CASSPGTSGTYEQYF

D gene: .
V gene: TRBV6-5
CDR3 protein: CASSYATVNTGELFF

D gene: .
V gene: TRBV7-2
CDR3 protein: CASSFISGNNEQFF

D gene: TRBD1
V gene: TRBV29-1
CDR3 protein: CSVSGQGTYNEQFF

D gene: .
V gene: TRBV19
CDR3 protein: CASSIRTDGNEQYF

D gene: .
V gene: TRBV28
CDR3 protein: CASSSGLYYGYTF

D gene: TRBD1
V gene: TRBV30
CDR3 protein: CAWSVRQGVNTEAFF

D gene: TRBD1
V gene: TRBV27
CDR3 protein: CASGEGALETQYF

D gene: TRBD2
V gene: TRBV19
CDR3 protein: CASSTSALSYEQYF

D gene: .
V gene: TRBV5-1
CDR3 protein: CASSLRPSGEGYTF

D gene: .
V gene: TRBV7-2
CDR3 protein: CASSLVSGVPYNEQFF

D gene: TRBD1
V gene: TRBV30
CDR3 protein: CAWSRDRGREQYF

D gene: .
V gene: TRBV28
CDR3 protein: CASSTTGQTKDSYEQYF

D gene: TRBD1
V gene: TRBV14
CDR3 protein: CASSPSGQTSYEQYF

D gene: TRBD1
V gene: TRBV13
CDR3 protein: CASSPGQVNTEAFF

D gene: .
V gene: TRBV4-3
CDR3 protein: CASSQDVGYQETQYF

D gene: .
V gene: TRBV5-1
CDR3 protein: CASRLVVGETQYF

D gene: .
V gene: TRBV30
CDR3 protein: CAGFAGLNTEAFF

D gene: TRBD1
V gene: TRBV30
CDR3 protein: CAWMRGQGYGYTF

D gene: .
V gene: TRBV6-5
CDR3 protein: CASSYGQTTYNEQFF

D gene: .
V gene: TRBV6-5
CDR3 protein: CASRIQGLAYEQYF

D gene: TRBD1
V gene: TRBV6-5
CDR3 protein: CASSARTGSSYEQYF

D gene: .
V gene: TRBV5-4
CDR3 protein: CASSQGLASSYEQYF

D gene: .
V gene: TRBV7-6
CDR3 protein: CASSLGGGTQPQHF

D gene: .
V gene: TRBV4-3
CDR3 protein: CASSQDVSGEQFF

D gene: TRBD2
V gene: TRBV7-2
CDR3 protein: CASSNGLDGNYEQYF

D gene: TRBD1
V gene: TRBV6-5
CDR3 protein: CASSYSRQGLPYEQYF

D gene: .
V gene: TRBV5-4
CDR3 protein: CASSLQGGNEQFF

D gene: TRBD2
V gene: TRBV7-2
CDR3 protein: CASSYSGRAAETQYF

D gene: .
V gene: TRBV7-2
CDR3 protein: CASSSFSGMSYEQYF

D gene: .
V gene: TRBV28
CDR3 protein: CASSLRTEAFF

D gene: .
V gene: TRBV5-8
CDR3 protein: CASSLGGVWEQYF

D gene: .
V gene: TRBV29-1
CDR3 protein: CSVTGSESADTQYF

D gene: .
V gene: TRBV29-1
CDR3 protein: CSVEPGQIPKGVQFF

D gene: .
V gene: TRBV18
CDR3 protein: CASSARQVDEAFF

D gene: .
V gene: TRBV19
CDR3 protein: CASSIRSDFNYGYTF

D gene: TRBD2
V gene: TRBV5-4
CDR3 protein: CASSPGGLAEQYF

D gene: TRBD2
V gene: TRBV10-3
CDR3 protein: CAISDAKAGSSYEQYF

D gene: .
V gene: TRBV2
CDR3 protein: CASSLKTLNGVRRANYGYTF

D gene: TRBD1
V gene: TRBV15
CDR3 protein: CATSADRASTDTQYF

D gene: .
V gene: TRBV10-3
CDR3 protein: CAISTAGNQPQHF

D gene: .
V gene: TRBV18
CDR3 protein: CASSPGKVEQYF

D gene: .
V gene: TRBV4-3
CDR3 protein: CASSQVWGMNTEAFF

D gene: .
V gene: TRBV4-2
CDR3 protein: CASSQETGGSMNYGYTF

D gene: TRBD2
V gene: TRBV15
CDR3 protein: CATGGDSYNEQFF

D gene: .
V gene: TRBV18
CDR3 protein: CASSPPLREPYNEQFF